Following are 27 T cell receptor beta chains from one sample sequenced in a study of early T cells in non-severe SARS-CoV-2 infection. Via MiXCR, TCRdb re-called the 5' RACE reads, giving one row per CDR3 protein. The sample records around 80,000 distinct CDR3 sequences, roughly an eighth being singletons. Sequencing was carried out using whole blood. The receptors come from an adult who was a healthcare worker with PCR-confirmed SARS-CoV-2 infection or an uninfected control (not recorded which).

This clonotype was counted ten times or more. The chain employs TRBV9 and TRBJ2-1; a weak D match, TRBD1 (5 bases). The V end lost 4 bases, the J end lost 6 bases, and 17 bases lay between the germline ends. Per germline, CDR1 SGDLS and CDR2 YYNGEE. The CDR3 contains 15 residues. CDR3 region: CASSPTQSGRNEQFF. In DNA form, the CDR3 reads TGTGCCAGCAGCCCCACCCAGTCAGGGCGCAATGAGCAGTTCTTC.

This clonotype was seen repeatedly, ten times or more. The chain carries TRBV7-3 and TRBJ2-7; 7 bases agree with TRBD1. The V and J ends lost 2 bases and 2 bases, in that order; junction bases with no gene match: 6. The CDR3 extends over 15 amino acids. Per the germline V gene, CDR1 is SGHTA and CDR2 is FQGTGA. The CDR3 DNA follows: TGTGCCAGCAGCTTAGAATGGCAGGGGGCCTACGAGCAGTACTTC. This codes for CASSLEWQGAYEQYF.

The chain links TRBV2 to TRBJ2-5; D is ambiguous. The germline V gene has CDR1 SNHLY and CDR2 FYNNEI. CDR3 length: 13 residues. The V and J ends lost 1 base and 4 bases respectively, with 7 bases between them. The CDR3 sequence is CASSEVVIETQYF. In DNA form, the CDR3 reads TGTGCCAGCAGTGAAGTGGTCATAGAGACCCAGTACTTC.

This chain connects TRBV5-1 to TRBJ1-2, with TRBD1 as a possible D gene (6 bases). The length of the CDR3 is 16 residues. Trimming shortened V by 4 bases and J by 0 bases, and 16 bases separated the two germline ends. Germline-derived CDR1 and CDR2 are SGHRS and YFSETQ. CDR3 amino acids: CASSQDRLISNYGYTF. CDR3 nucleotides: TGCGCCAGCAGCCAGGACAGATTGATTTCTAACTATGGCTACACCTTC. The full variable domain, with the rest looked up from reference TRBV5-1 and TRBJ1-2, is KAGVTQTPRYLIKTRGQQVTLSCSPISGHRSVSWYQQTPGQGLQFLFEYFSETQRNKGNFPGRFSGRQFSNSRSEMNVSTLELGDSALYLCASSQDRLISNYGYTFGSGTRLTVV.

The V call is TRBV7-9, the J call TRBJ2-1, with 12 bases fitting TRBD2. The junction had 4 bases not matched to a gene; V was cut back by 6 bases and J by 10 bases. The CDR3 covers 13 residues. Germline CDR1 reads SEHNR; CDR2 reads FQNEAQ (reference sequence). The CDR3 here is CASSGLAGSEQFF. The DNA for the CDR3 is TGTGCCAGCAGTGGACTAGCGGGGTCCGAGCAGTTCTTC.

The V call is TRBV9, the J call TRBJ1-6, with TRBD1 as a possible D gene (5 bases). V lost 8 bases, J lost 7 bases, and 16 bases lay in between. This CDR3 contains 14 residues. The germline V gene encodes CDR1 SGDLS and CDR2 YYNGEE. CDR3 sequence reads: CASRGGRRNSPLHF. The CDR3 nucleotides are TGTGCCAGTCGGGGGGGACGGAGAAATTCACCCCTCCACTTT. Filled out from reference TRBV9 and TRBJ1-6, the complete variable domain reads DSGVTQTPKHLITATGQRVTLRCSPRSGDLSVYWYQQSLDQGLQFLIQYYNGEERAKGNILERFSAQQFPDLHSELNLSSLELGDSALYFCASRGGRRNSPLHFGNGTRLTVT.

This clonotype has ten or more counts. The chain carries TRBV2 and TRBJ2-1; 11 bases map to TRBD2. Trimming cost V 6 bases and J 4 bases; bases outside gene matches: 14. This CDR3 is built from 18 residues. Germline V CDR1 and CDR2: SNHLY, FYNNEI. The CDR3 bases are TGTGCCAGCAGACCATCCCGACTAGCGGGGAGTATTTACAATGAGCAGTTCTTC. Protein: CASRPSRLAGSIYNEQFF.

This clonotype was observed a few times. The chain carries TRBV10-2 and TRBJ1-5; D remains ambiguous. The V and J ends lost 4 bases and 5 bases respectively, with 6 bases between them. Germline V gene data show CDR1 as WSHSY and CDR2 as SAAADI. This CDR3 is built from 12 residues. CDR3 in amino acids: CASSVGYQPQHF. DNA for the CDR3: TGCGCCAGCAGTGTGGGGTATCAGCCCCAGCATTTT.

This chain joins TRBV2 and TRBJ1-1, with 7 bases lining up with TRBD1. This CDR3 has 13 amino acids. Looked up from germline, CDR1 is SNHLY and CDR2 is FYNNEI. The V gene end was trimmed by 3 bases and the J gene end by 5 bases; junction bases not matched to a gene: 3. CDR3 sequence reads: CASSDRGGTEAFF. The DNA of the CDR3 is TGTGCCAGCAGTGACAGGGGGGGAACTGAAGCTTTCTTT.

This clonotype was counted only a few times. This chain links TRBV7-6 with TRBJ2-5; 8 bases fit TRBD2. J gave up 2 bases and V 5 bases, and 16 bases lay outside the gene matches. The CDR3 loop spans 18 amino acids. Germline V gives CDR1 SGHVS, CDR2 FNYEAQ. CDR3 coding DNA: TGTGCCAGCAGCCCTGGCCCATCAGCGGGAGTAAAGCAAGAGACCCAGTACTTC. Translated: CASSPGPSAGVKQETQYF.

The table lists this clonotype with a few counts. The chain is built from TRBV4-1 and TRBJ2-5; 7 bases map to TRBD2. Germline CDR1 MGHRA, CDR2 YSYEKL. The CDR3 is 13 amino acids. V shed 5 bases, J shed 5 bases, and the junction held 5 bases outside the gene matches. The CDR3 region is CASSVGLEETQYF. In DNA, the CDR3 is TGCGCCAGCAGCGTCGGACTAGAGGAGACCCAGTACTTC.

V usage is TRBV5-4 and J usage is TRBJ2-7, with TRBD2 matching over 9 bases. Germline V gene sequence: CDR1 SGHNT, CDR2 YYREEE (reference sequence). V shed 0 bases and J 2 bases; nucleotides not matched to a gene: 3. The CDR3 spans 15 residues. DNA of the CDR3: TGTGCCAGCAGCTTGGGGCTAGCGGGGACCTACGAGCAGTACTTC. Translating it yields CASSLGLAGTYEQYF.

The sample holds a few counts of this clonotype. The chain recombines TRBV3-1 with TRBJ1-2; D call uncertain. This CDR3 spans 15 amino acids. Germline loops: CDR1 LGHDT, CDR2 YNNKEL (reference sequence). V lost 0 bases, J lost 3 bases, and 11 bases lay in between. CDR3 bases: TGTGCCAGCAGCCAAGATAGCCCGGGGTACTATGGCTACACCTTC. Translated: CASSQDSPGYYGYTF. The variable domain in full, with the rest retrieved from reference TRBV3-1 and TRBJ1-2, is DTAVSQTPKYLVTQMGNDKSIKCEQNLGHDTMYWYKQDSKKFLKIMFSYNNKELIINETVPNRFSPKSPDKAHLNLHINSLELGDSAVYFCASSQDSPGYYGYTFGSGTRLTVV.

The chain recombines TRBV11-2 with TRBJ1-1, with D tentatively TRBD1 (5 bases). There are 16 residues in the CDR3. Germline CDR1 reads SGHAT; CDR2 reads FQNNGV. V lost 1 base, J lost 1 base, and 13 bases lay in between. For the CDR3, the DNA is TGTGCCAGCAGCTTAGGCCCGGGACGGAAGAACACTGAAGCTTTCTTT. Protein sequence: CASSLGPGRKNTEAFF.

The chain recombines TRBV7-9 with TRBJ1-1; the match to TRBD1 covers 7 bases. CDR3 length: 14 amino acids. The V and J ends lost 6 bases and 2 bases, in that order; junction bases with no gene match: 6. From germline, CDR1 is SEHNR and CDR2 FQNEAQ (reference sequence). DNA for the CDR3: TGTGCCAGCAGACGACAGGGCCCCAACACTGAAGCTTTCTTT. Translation: CASRRQGPNTEAFF.

The sample holds many counts of this clonotype. V gene TRBV7-9 combines with J gene TRBJ1-2; 7 bases align to TRBD1. The ends lost 3 bases at V and 3 bases at J; junction bases unmatched: 1. Per the germline V gene, CDR1 is SEHNR and CDR2 is FQNEAQ (reference sequence). The CDR3 is 13 residues long. The CDR3 DNA reads as TGTGCCAGCAGCTTTGGACAGGACTATGGCTACACCTTC. Protein sequence: CASSFGQDYGYTF.

In its sample, this clonotype was seen many times. The genes are TRBV7-3 and TRBJ2-3; 12 nucleotides align to TRBD2. CDR1 is SGHTA and CDR2 is FQGTGA in the germline V gene. The CDR3 has 15 amino acids. J was trimmed by 1 base and V by 4 bases; bases with no gene match: 0. Here the CDR3 reads CASSSSGGGTDTQYF. CDR3 DNA: TGTGCCAGCAGCTCTAGCGGGGGGGGCACAGATACGCAGTATTTT.

This clonotype was recorded many times. The chain employs TRBV7-9 and TRBJ2-3; D is possibly TRBD2 (6 bases). The germline CDR1 and CDR2 sequences are SEHNR and FQNEAQ (reference sequence). The ends were cut back, 1 base at V and 2 bases at J, with 16 bases in the middle. The CDR3 loop spans 17 amino acids. For the CDR3, the DNA is TGTGCCAGCAGCTTAGAACGGCTAGCGAGCGACACAGATACGCAGTATTTT. Its translation: CASSLERLASDTDTQYF.

The chain combines TRBV11-1 with TRBJ2-7; TRBD1 or TRBD2 may be the D gene (6 bases each). This CDR3 is 13 amino acids long. V was shortened by 5 bases and J by 6 bases, with 14 bases between the two germline ends. Germline loops: CDR1 SGHAT, CDR2 FQDESV (reference sequence). In DNA form, the CDR3 reads TGTGCCAGCAGCGAAAACCGGGGGCGCGAGCAGTACTTC. Its protein is CASSENRGREQYF.

This clonotype came up a few times. The chain employs TRBV29-1 and TRBJ2-2; weak D call: TRBD2 (7 bases). Trimming removed 5 bases from V and 4 bases from J, with 14 bases in between. Germline CDR1 reads SQVTM; CDR2 reads ANQGSEA. The CDR3 sequence is 14 residues long. The DNA of the CDR3 is TGCAGCGTTCCCGGGGGGCCAGGCACCGGGGAGCTGTTTTTT. Protein: CSVPGGPGTGELFF.

The chain couples TRBV3-1 to TRBJ2-7; the D call may be TRBD1 or TRBD2 (5 bases each). The CDR3 has 14 amino acids. V shed 1 base and J shed 3 bases, with 10 bases lying between them. Germline V CDR1 and CDR2: LGHDT, YNNKEL (reference sequence). Written as DNA, the CDR3 is TGTGCCAGCAGCCAAGGTGGGACGGACTACGAGCAGTACTTC. This gives the protein CASSQGGTDYEQYF.

This clonotype was seen many times. The chain recombines TRBV20-1 with TRBJ2-7, with TRBD2 as a possible D gene (5 bases). Trimming stripped 3 bases from V and 2 bases from J, with 11 bases between. The V gene's germline CDR1 is DFQATT and CDR2 SNEGSKA (reference sequence). The CDR3 is 13 amino acids. In DNA, the CDR3 is TGCAGTGCTAGTCAGGAGGTAACCTACGAGCAGTACTTC. Its translation is CSASQEVTYEQYF.

This clonotype was counted a few times. The V and J genes are TRBV3-1 and TRBJ2-5, with D perhaps TRBD1 or TRBD2 (5 bases each). Trimming took off 3 bases at V and 5 bases at J, with 19 bases between the two ends. Germline CDR1 is LGHDT and CDR2 is YNNKEL (reference sequence). This CDR3 region has 16 residues. The CDR3 region is CASSHPGDPLTETQYF. Here the CDR3 DNA reads TGTGCCAGCAGCCATCCTGGGGACCCACTTACCGAGACCCAGTACTTC.

V usage is TRBV5-5 and J usage is TRBJ2-1, with D possibly being TRBD2 (7 bases). V lost 0 bases and J lost 3, with 16 bases in between. The CDR3 sequence is 17 residues long. Germline V lookup: CDR1 SGHKS, CDR2 YYEKEE (reference sequence). CDR3 residues: CASSLGRGTNFYNEQFF. CDR3 nucleotide sequence: TGTGCCAGCAGCTTGGGTAGGGGGACTAATTTCTACAATGAGCAGTTCTTC.

The V and J genes are TRBV7-9 and TRBJ2-3, with 11 bases fitting TRBD2. V lost 5 bases, J lost 0 bases, and 4 bases stayed unmatched. Germline assignment: CDR1 SEHNR and CDR2 FQNEAQ (reference sequence). CDR3 length: 16 amino acids. The CDR3 loop reads CASSPGLAGSTDTQYF. CDR3 nucleotides: TGTGCCAGCAGCCCCGGACTAGCGGGTAGCACAGATACGCAGTATTTT. Full variable domain (remainder filled in from reference TRBV7-9 and TRBJ2-3): DTGVSQNPRHKITKRGQNVTFRCDPISEHNRLYWYRQTLGQGPEFLTYFQNEAQLEKSRLLSDRFSAERPKGSFSTLEIQRTEQGDSAMYLCASSPGLAGSTDTQYFGPGTRLTVL.

This clonotype has a count of ten or more. The rearrangement uses TRBV28 and TRBJ1-1; 8 nucleotides match TRBD1. There are 14 residues in the CDR3. J gave up 10 bases and V 5 bases, and 12 bases lay outside the gene matches. Germline V CDR1 and CDR2: MDHEN, SYDVKM. The CDR3 sequence is CASSTGTGRRGAFF. The DNA for the CDR3 is TGTGCCAGCAGTACGGGGACAGGTCGAAGGGGAGCTTTCTTT.

This clonotype has a count of ten or more. The chain has TRBV7-9 and TRBJ1-1; D is unresolved. Germline V gives CDR1 SEHNR, CDR2 FQNEAQ (reference sequence). The V gene lost 1 base and the J gene lost 1 base, with 10 bases spanning the gap. The CDR3 consists of 15 residues. CDR3 sequence: CASSLVVGANTEAFF. The DNA of the CDR3 is TGTGCCAGCAGCTTAGTGGTAGGAGCGAACACTGAAGCTTTCTTT.